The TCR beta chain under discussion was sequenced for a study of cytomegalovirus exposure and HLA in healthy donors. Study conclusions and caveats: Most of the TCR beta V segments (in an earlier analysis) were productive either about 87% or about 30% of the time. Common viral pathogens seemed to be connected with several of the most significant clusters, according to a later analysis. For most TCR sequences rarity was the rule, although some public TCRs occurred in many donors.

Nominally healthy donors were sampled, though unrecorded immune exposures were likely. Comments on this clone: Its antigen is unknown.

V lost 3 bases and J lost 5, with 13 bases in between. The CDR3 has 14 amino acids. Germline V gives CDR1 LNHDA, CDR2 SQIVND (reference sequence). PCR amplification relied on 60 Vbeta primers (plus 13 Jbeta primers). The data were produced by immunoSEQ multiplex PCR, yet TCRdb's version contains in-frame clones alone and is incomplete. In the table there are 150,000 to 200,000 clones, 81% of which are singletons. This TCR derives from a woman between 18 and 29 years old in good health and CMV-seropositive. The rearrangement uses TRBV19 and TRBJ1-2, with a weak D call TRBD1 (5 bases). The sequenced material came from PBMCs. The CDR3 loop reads CASSMAAGRYGYTF. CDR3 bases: TGTGCCAGTAGTATGGCGGCAGGGAGGTATGGCTACACCTTC.